These 6 T cell receptor beta chains were sequenced from one sample in a study of neurological immune-mediated disorders. TCRdb re-called the 5' RACE reads with MiXCR, one entry per CDR3 protein. The sample records 70,000 to 95,000 distinct CDR3 sequences, 17% being singletons. The sequenced sample was PBMCs. Source of these receptors: a woman aged 35 to 49 in good health.

This clonotype was counted ten times or more. The chain employs TRBV20-1 and TRBJ2-3, with 11 bases identical to TRBD2. This CDR3 is built from 17 residues. From germline, CDR1 is DFQATT and CDR2 SNEGSKA (reference sequence). J gave up 2 bases and V 7 bases, and 14 bases lay outside the gene matches. The DNA for the CDR3 is TGCAGTGTCCTAGCGGGGGGATTCGCGGGGGACACAGATACGCAGTATTTT. Translating gives CSVLAGGFAGDTDTQYF.

This clonotype was counted at least ten times. This sequence joins TRBV4-3 and TRBJ2-7; a possible D gene is TRBD2 (6 bases). V lost 1 base and J lost 5, with 12 bases in between. This CDR3 spans 14 amino acids. Germline-derived CDR1 and CDR2 are LGHNA and YSLEER. Here the CDR3 DNA reads TGCGCCAGCAGCCAAGGCGGGGAGCACCACGAGCAGTACTTC. Its translation: CASSQGGEHHEQYF.

This clonotype showed up many times. J is TRBJ1-2 and V is TRBV7-9; TRBD1 agrees at 10 bases. Per the germline V gene, CDR1 is SEHNR and CDR2 is FQNEAQ (reference sequence). This CDR3 spans 14 amino acids. Losses at the gene ends were 5 bases for V and 4 bases for J; bases not matched to a gene: 4. CDR3 loop: CASSPGQGLYGYTF. CDR3 sequence (DNA): TGTGCCAGCAGCCCGGGACAGGGGCTCTATGGCTACACCTTC.

This clonotype has ten or more counts. This chain connects TRBV6-2 or TRBV6-3 to TRBJ1-1; maybe TRBD1 (6 bases). Trimming cost V 7 bases and J 1 base, with 10 bases left between them. The CDR3 spans 13 residues. From germline, CDR1 is MNHEY and CDR2 SVGEGT. This CDR3 reads CASTHRENTEAFF. The DNA of the CDR3 is TGTGCCAGCACTCACAGGGAGAACACTGAAGCTTTCTTT.

The rearrangement joins TRBV9 to TRBJ2-7; perhaps TRBD1 as D (5 bases). V shed 0 bases and J shed 2 bases, with 12 bases lying between them. The CDR3 is 15 amino acids. Germline CDR1 and CDR2: SGDLS and YYNGEE. DNA of the CDR3: TGTGCCAGCAGCGTAGGACCCACAGGCGCCTACGAGCAGTACTTC. Encoded protein: CASSVGPTGAYEQYF.

Of note for this clonotype: The germline gene is not matched at one end of the junction; a read error may be the cause. The V and J genes are TRBV12-3 or TRBV12-4 and TRBJ2-2, with TRBD1 as a possible D gene (5 bases). The CDR3 consists of 17 residues. The DNA for the CDR3 is TGTGCCAGCATTTTAAGTCAAGGCAGGGCGAACACCGGGGAGCTGTTTTTT. This translates into CASILSQGRANTGELFF.